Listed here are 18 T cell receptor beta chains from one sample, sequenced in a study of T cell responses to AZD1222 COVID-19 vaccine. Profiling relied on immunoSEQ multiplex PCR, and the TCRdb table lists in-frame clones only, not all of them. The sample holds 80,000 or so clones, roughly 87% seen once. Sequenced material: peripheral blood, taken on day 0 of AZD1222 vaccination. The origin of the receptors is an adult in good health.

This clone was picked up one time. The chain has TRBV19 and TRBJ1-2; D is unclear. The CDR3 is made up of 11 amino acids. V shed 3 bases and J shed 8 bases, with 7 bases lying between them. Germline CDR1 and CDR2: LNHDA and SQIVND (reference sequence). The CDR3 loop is CASSMARGYTF. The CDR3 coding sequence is TGTGCCAGTAGTATGGCGCGAGGCTACACCTTC.

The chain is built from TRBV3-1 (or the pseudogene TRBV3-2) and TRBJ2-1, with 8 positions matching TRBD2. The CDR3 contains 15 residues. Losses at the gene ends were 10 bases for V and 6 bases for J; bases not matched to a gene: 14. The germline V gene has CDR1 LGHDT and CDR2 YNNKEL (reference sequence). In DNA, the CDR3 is TGTGCCACCTCCCGGGCGGGAGGAAATATCAATGAGCAGTTCTTC. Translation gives CATSRAGGNINEQFF.

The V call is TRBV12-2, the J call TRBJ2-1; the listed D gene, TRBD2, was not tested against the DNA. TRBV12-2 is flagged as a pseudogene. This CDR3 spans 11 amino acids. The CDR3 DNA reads TGTGCAAGTCGCTTTTTCGATGAGCAGTTCTTC. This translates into CASRFFDEQFF.

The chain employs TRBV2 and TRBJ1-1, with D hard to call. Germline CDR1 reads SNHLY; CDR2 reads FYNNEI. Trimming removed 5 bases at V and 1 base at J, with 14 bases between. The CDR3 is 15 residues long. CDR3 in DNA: TGTGCCAGCAGTCCGACCCGGGCTCCGAACACTGAAGCTTTCTTT. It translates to CASSPTRAPNTEAFF.

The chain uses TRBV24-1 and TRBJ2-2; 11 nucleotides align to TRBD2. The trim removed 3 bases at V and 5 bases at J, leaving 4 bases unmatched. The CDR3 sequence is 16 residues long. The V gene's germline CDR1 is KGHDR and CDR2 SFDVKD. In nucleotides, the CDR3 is TGTGCCACCAGTGATCCGACTAGCGGGACGACCGGGGAGCTGTTTTTT. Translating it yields CATSDPTSGTTGELFF.

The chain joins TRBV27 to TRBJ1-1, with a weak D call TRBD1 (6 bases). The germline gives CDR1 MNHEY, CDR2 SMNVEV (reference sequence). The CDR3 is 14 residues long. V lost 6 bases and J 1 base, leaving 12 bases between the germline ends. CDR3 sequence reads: CASSKTGTNTEAFF. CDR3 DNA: TGTGCCAGCAGCAAAACAGGGACGAACACTGAAGCTTTCTTT.

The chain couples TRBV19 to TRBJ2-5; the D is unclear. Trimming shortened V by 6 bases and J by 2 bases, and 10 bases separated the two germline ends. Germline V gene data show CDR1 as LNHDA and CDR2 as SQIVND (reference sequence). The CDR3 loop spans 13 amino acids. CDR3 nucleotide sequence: TGTGCCAGTAGCGATTTGGGGCAAGAGACCCAGTACTTC. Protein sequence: CASSDLGQETQYF. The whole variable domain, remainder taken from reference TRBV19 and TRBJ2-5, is DGGITQSPKYLFRKEGQNVTLSCEQNLNHDAMYWYRQDPGQGLRLIYYSQIVNDFQKGDIAEGYSVSREKKESFPLTVTSAQKNPTAFYLCASSDLGQETQYFGPGTRLLVL.

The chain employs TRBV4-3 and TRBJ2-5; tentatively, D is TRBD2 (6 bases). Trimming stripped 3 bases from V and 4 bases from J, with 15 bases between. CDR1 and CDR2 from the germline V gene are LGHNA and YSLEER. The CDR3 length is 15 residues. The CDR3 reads CASSQNPAGRETQYF. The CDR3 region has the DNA TGCGCCAGCAGCCAGAACCCTGCGGGGAGAGAGACCCAGTACTTC.

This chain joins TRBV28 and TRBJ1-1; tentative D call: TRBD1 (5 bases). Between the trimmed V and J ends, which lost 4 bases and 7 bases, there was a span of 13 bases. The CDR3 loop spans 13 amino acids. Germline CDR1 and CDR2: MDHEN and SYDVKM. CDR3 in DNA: TGTGCCAGCAGTTCGCAGGGTGATGATGAAGCTTTCTTT. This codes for CASSSQGDDEAFF.

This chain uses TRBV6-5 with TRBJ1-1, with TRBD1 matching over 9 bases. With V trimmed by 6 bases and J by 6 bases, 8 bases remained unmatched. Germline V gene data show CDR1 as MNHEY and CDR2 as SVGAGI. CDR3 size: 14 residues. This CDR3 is CASRVQGAGAEAFF. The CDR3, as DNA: TGTGCCAGCAGAGTACAGGGGGCAGGGGCTGAAGCTTTCTTT.

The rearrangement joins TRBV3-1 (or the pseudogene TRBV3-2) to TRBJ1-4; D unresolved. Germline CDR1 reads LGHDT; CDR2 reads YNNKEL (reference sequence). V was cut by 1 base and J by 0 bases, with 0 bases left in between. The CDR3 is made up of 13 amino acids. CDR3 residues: CASSQATNEKLFF. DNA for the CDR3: TGTGCCAGCAGCCAAGCAACTAATGAAAAACTGTTTTTT.

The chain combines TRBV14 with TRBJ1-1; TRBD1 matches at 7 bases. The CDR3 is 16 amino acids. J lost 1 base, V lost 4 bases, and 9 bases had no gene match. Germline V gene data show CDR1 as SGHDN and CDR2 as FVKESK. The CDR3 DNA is TGTGCCAGCAGCCTCTTACGGACAGGAGCGAACACTGAAGCTTTCTTT. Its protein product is CASSLLRTGANTEAFF. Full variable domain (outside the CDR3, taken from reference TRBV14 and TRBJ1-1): EAGVTQFPSHSVIEKGQTVTLRCDPISGHDNLYWYRRVMGKEIKFLLHFVKESKQDESGMPNNRFLAERTGGTYSTLKVQPAELEDSGVYFCASSLLRTGANTEAFFGQGTRLTVV.

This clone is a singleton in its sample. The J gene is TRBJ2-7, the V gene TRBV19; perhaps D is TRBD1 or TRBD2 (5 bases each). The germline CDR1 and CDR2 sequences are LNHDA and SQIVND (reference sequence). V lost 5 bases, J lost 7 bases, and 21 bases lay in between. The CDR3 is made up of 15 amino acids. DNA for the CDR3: TGTGCCAGTAGTGGTTCCGGGACGGATCGGTATGAGCAGTACTTC. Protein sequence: CASSGSGTDRYEQYF.

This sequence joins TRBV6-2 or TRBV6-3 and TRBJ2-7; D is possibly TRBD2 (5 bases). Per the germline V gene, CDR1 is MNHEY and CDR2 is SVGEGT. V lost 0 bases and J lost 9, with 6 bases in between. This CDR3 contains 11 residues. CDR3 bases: TGTGCCAGCAGTTACTCGGCGGGGCAGTACTTC. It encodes CASSYSAGQYF.

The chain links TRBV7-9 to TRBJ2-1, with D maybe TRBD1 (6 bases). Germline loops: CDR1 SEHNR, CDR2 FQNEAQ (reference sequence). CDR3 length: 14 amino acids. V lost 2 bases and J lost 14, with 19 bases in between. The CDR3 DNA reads TGTGCCAGCAGCTTAACAAAGAGGGACATTTTGGAGTTCTTC. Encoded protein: CASSLTKRDILEFF.

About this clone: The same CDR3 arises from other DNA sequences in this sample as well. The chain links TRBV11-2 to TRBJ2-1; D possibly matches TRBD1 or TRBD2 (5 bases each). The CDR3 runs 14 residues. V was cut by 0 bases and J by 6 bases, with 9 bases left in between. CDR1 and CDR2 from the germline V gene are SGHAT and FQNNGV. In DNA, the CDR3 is TGTGCCAGCAGCTTAGATGCAGGGACCAATGAGCAGTTCTTC. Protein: CASSLDAGTNEQFF.

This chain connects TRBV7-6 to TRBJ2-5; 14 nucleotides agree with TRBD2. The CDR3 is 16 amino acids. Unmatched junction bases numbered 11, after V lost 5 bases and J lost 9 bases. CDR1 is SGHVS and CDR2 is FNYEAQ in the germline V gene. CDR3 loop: CASSIPGLAGVEAQYF. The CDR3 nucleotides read TGTGCCAGCAGCATCCCGGGACTAGCGGGGGTTGAGGCCCAGTACTTC.

This CDR3 reads CAGADRRTDGYTF. In nucleotides, the CDR3 is TGTGCCGGTGCGGACAGACGTACTGACGGCTACACCTTC. The gene calls are TRBV28 and TRBJ1-2; D might be TRBD1 (6 bases). V shed 11 bases and J shed 8 bases, with 21 bases lying between them. Germline V gene sequence: CDR1 MDHEN, CDR2 SYDVKM. The CDR3 totals 13 residues.